These 3 T cell receptor beta chains were all obtained from the same sample, sequenced in a study of blood T cell repertoires in COVID-19. Only in-frame clones appear in the TCRdb table, and some are missing; sequencing was by immunoSEQ multiplex PCR. The profile shows tens of thousands of clones, approximately 86% of them singletons. The source material was peripheral blood. The receptors stem from a woman of 80 years or more with active or convalescent COVID-19.

The chain uses TRBV11-2 and TRBJ2-7; possibly TRBD1 for D (5 bases). Trimming left V 1 base short and J 2 bases short, with 9 bases between. Germline loops: CDR1 SGHAT, CDR2 FQNNGV. The CDR3 spans 14 residues. This CDR3 reads CASSLGAGTYEQYF. CDR3 coding DNA: TGTGCCAGCAGCTTAGGGGCAGGGACCTACGAGCAGTACTTC.

This clone was found once. This rearrangement joins TRBV7-9 to TRBJ2-1; the match to TRBD1 covers 9 bases. The ends lost 4 bases at V and 4 bases at J; junction bases unmatched: 5. This CDR3 is built from 15 residues. CDR1 and CDR2 (germline): SEHNR, FQNEAQ (reference sequence). The chain's CDR3 is CASSSWTGDYNEQFF. The DNA for the CDR3 is TGTGCCAGCAGCTCCTGGACAGGGGATTACAATGAGCAGTTCTTC.

The chain is built from TRBV6-6 and TRBJ2-2, with 7 bases that match TRBD2. V was clipped by 10 bases and J by 7 bases; unmatched bases: 3. This CDR3 comprises 11 residues. Germline V gene lookup returns CDR1 MNHNY and CDR2 SVGAGI (reference sequence). CDR3 coding DNA: TGTGCCATCTTAGCGGGCGGGGAGCTGTTTTTT. It codes for CAILAGGELFF.